Following are 6 T cell receptor beta chains from one sample sequenced in a study of radiotherapy plus CTLA-4 blockade in lung cancer. Sequencing used immunoSEQ multiplex PCR; TCRdb keeps in-frame clones, though not all of them. The sample lists 42,000 or so clones; roughly three quarters were seen once. The sequences come from peripheral blood, collected from a patient treated with radiotherapy plus ipilimumab. The source is a human donor with non-small cell lung cancer that progressed on radiotherapy plus ipilimumab.

The rearrangement links TRBV11-2 to TRBJ2-5, with 9 positions matching TRBD1. The V gene end was trimmed by 3 bases and the J gene end by 4 bases; junction bases not matched to a gene: 6. The CDR3 covers 15 residues. Germline V lookup: CDR1 SGHAT, CDR2 FQNNGV. DNA of the CDR3: TGTGCCAGCAGCTTCAGGGGACAGGGATTAGAGACCCAGTACTTC. Its protein is CASSFRGQGLETQYF.

The J gene is TRBJ1-6, the V gene TRBV19; D might be TRBD1 (5 bases). The length of the CDR3 is 17 residues. Germline V CDR1 and CDR2: LNHDA, SQIVND (reference sequence). Between the trimmed V and J ends, which lost 5 bases and 8 bases, there was a span of 22 bases. This CDR3 reads CASSLPRGGHLDSPLHF. CDR3 DNA sequence: TGTGCCAGTAGTCTCCCAAGGGGAGGGCATTTGGATTCACCCCTCCACTTT.

This clone was seen only once. The rearrangement uses TRBV2 and TRBJ2-1; the match to TRBD2 covers 12 bases. The J segment lost 3 bases and the V segment lost 6 bases, leaving 6 bases of the junction unmatched. Germline V gene lookup returns CDR1 SNHLY and CDR2 FYNNEI. The CDR3 spans 16 residues. The CDR3 loop reads CASSPSGGAHYNEQFF. The CDR3 coding sequence is TGTGCCAGCAGCCCTAGCGGGGGGGCGCACTACAATGAGCAGTTCTTC.

The chain carries TRBV27 and TRBJ1-1; no definite D call. Trimming took 5 bases from V and 3 from J, leaving 13 bases between them. CDR3 length equals 14 residues. Germline assignment: CDR1 MNHEY and CDR2 SMNVEV (reference sequence). CDR3 residues: CASSRPGGHTEAFF. The CDR3 region has the DNA TGTGCCAGCAGTAGACCAGGAGGTCACACTGAAGCTTTCTTT.

V usage is TRBV6-4 and J usage is TRBJ2-3; 10 bases fit TRBD2. Trimming at V came to 0 bases and at J to 4 bases, leaving 1 base not matched to a gene. Germline CDR1 and CDR2: MRHNA and SNTAGT. The length of the CDR3 is 15 residues. The CDR3, as DNA: TGTGCCAGCAGTGACTCCAGCGGGGGGGCAGATACGCAGTATTTT. Its translation is CASSDSSGGADTQYF.

This clone showed up just a few times. V and J are TRBV4-3 and TRBJ2-1; D uncertain. V lost 3 bases and J 4 bases, leaving 4 bases between the germline ends. In germline, CDR1 is LGHNA, CDR2 YSLEER. CDR3 size: 12 residues. The CDR3 DNA reads TGCGCCAGCAGCCATCATTACAATGAGCAGTTCTTC. Translated, it gives CASSHHYNEQFF.